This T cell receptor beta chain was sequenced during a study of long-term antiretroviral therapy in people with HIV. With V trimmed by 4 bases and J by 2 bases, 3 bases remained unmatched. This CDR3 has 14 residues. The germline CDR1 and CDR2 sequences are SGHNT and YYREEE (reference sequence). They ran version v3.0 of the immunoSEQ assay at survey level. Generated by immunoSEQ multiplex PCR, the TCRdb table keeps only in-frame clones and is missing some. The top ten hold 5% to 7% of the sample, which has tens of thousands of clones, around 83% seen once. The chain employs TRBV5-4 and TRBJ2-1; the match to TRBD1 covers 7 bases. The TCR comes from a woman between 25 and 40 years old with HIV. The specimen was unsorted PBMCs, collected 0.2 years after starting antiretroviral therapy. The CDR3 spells CASSGGQTYNEQFF. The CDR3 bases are TGTGCCAGCAGCGGGGGACAGACCTACAATGAGCAGTTCTTC.